Listed here is a single T cell receptor (beta chain). Its antigen is unidentified. The sample originates from a study of cytomegalovirus exposure and HLA in healthy donors. The study's findings and limits: Some 16,000 TCR beta sequences were associated with HLA alleles at 0.05 false discovery rate in a later analysis.

Trimming took off 6 bases at V and 7 bases at J, with 10 bases between the two ends. Germline-derived CDR1 and CDR2 are MNHNS and SASEGT. The length of the CDR3 is 12 residues. PCR was performed using 60 Vbeta and 13 Jbeta primers. The repertoire was sequenced with immunoSEQ multiplex PCR; TCRdb's copy has only in-frame clones and lacks some. Here the sample spans more than 95,000 clones, roughly 80% being singletons. Sequencing was done on a sample of PBMCs. The J gene is TRBJ2-1, the V gene TRBV6-1; possibly TRBD2 for D (6 bases). This sequence originates from a man aged 25-45 years in good health and CMV-seropositive. CDR3 sequence: CASSGSLNEQFF. CDR3 DNA: TGTGCCAGCAGCGGGAGTTTGAATGAGCAGTTCTTC.